This T cell receptor (beta chain) was found in a study of blood T cell repertoires in COVID-19. Study in general: Nucleic acid was either cDNA or gDNA, and it came from T cells, B-cell-depleted T cells, or PBMCs.

The sample holds a few counts of this clone. Original processing notes: For nucleated cells, counts were estimated from reference gene primer amplification. Sequenced by immunoSEQ multiplex PCR; TCRdb stores in-frame clones only, minus some. V, J and clone size derive from that table, while D and trimming were established from the DNA sequence. The table records about 35,000 clones, 83% of them present only once. Trimming took off 0 bases at V and 8 bases at J, with 14 bases between the two ends. The CDR3 is 15 amino acids. CDR1 and CDR2 (germline): LNHNV, YYDKDF (reference sequence). J is TRBJ2-1 and V is TRBV15, with D possibly matching TRBD2 (6 bases). The source material was peripheral blood. This clonotype originated in a man aged 50-60 years with acute or convalescent COVID-19. The chain's CDR3 is CATSRDMLAFHEQFF. CDR3 bases: TGTGCCACCAGCAGAGATATGCTAGCGTTTCATGAGCAGTTCTTC.